The 14 T cell receptor beta chains below were found in one sample sequenced in a study of T-cell memory formation after mild COVID-19. Using its own MiXCR run on the 5' RACE reads, TCRdb lists one record per CDR3 protein. Of 300,000 to 400,000 distinct CDR3 sequences listed, more than 15% were seen once; the top ten hold 20% to 25%. Sequenced: PBMCs or a T cell subset sorted from them (not recorded which). These receptors were taken from a man aged 18 to 30 who had mild COVID-19 (a few samples of this study predate the infection). Cell type and time point are not known.

This clonotype was seen only a few times. The rearrangement joins TRBV4-3 to TRBJ2-3; no firm D call. The CDR3 is 14 residues long. With 2 bases removed from V and 9 bases from J, the gap between germline ends came to 15 bases. Germline V lookup: CDR1 LGHNA, CDR2 YSLEER. CDR3 residues: CASSQTPALDTQYF. For the CDR3, the DNA is TGCGCCAGCAGCCAAACCCCCGCACTCGACACGCAGTATTTT.

This clonotype has only a few counts. This chain links TRBV7-3 with TRBJ2-3, with D tentatively TRBD2 (5 bases). CDR1 is SGHTA and CDR2 is FQGTGA in the germline V gene. V lost 5 bases, J lost 2 bases, and 14 bases lay in between. There are 15 residues in the CDR3. Here the CDR3 reads CASSRGRLHTDTQYF. DNA of the CDR3: TGTGCCAGCAGCCGCGGACGACTACACACAGATACGCAGTATTTT.

This rearrangement joins TRBV6-2 or TRBV6-3 to TRBJ2-7, with D unclear. Trimming cost V 2 bases and J 3 bases, with 11 bases left between them. CDR3 size: 14 residues. CDR1 MNHEY and CDR2 SVGEGT come from the germline V gene. This chain's CDR3 is CASSYEAGFYEQYF. The DNA of the CDR3 is TGTGCCAGCAGTTACGAGGCAGGCTTCTACGAGCAGTACTTC.

The chain combines TRBV9 with TRBJ2-1; 9 bases align to TRBD2. CDR1 SGDLS and CDR2 YYNGEE come from the germline V gene. V was pared by 4 bases and J by 12 bases, with 20 bases of the junction left unmatched. This CDR3 region has 17 residues. The CDR3 spells CASSPRGSGGYTVGQFF. The CDR3 DNA is TGTGCCAGCAGCCCCCGAGGTAGCGGGGGCTATACAGTTGGGCAGTTCTTC.

This clonotype was counted a few times. The J gene is TRBJ2-2, the V gene TRBV9; no clear D. V was trimmed by 5 bases and J by 6 bases, leaving 14 bases between them. The CDR3 runs 14 residues. The V gene's germline CDR1 is SGDLS and CDR2 YYNGEE. The CDR3 region has the DNA TGTGCCAGCAGTTTGACCTCCTCGGCCGGGGAGCTGTTTTTT. It is translated as CASSLTSSAGELFF.

This clonotype has a handful of counts. This chain links TRBV28 with TRBJ2-5; 7 nucleotides align to TRBD1. V lost 5 bases, J lost 3 bases, and 3 bases stayed unmatched. Germline V gives CDR1 MDHEN, CDR2 SYDVKM. This CDR3 has 13 residues. The CDR3 DNA reads TGTGCCAGCAGTGTCGACAGGGAAGAGACCCAGTACTTC. It is translated as CASSVDREETQYF.

The gene calls are TRBV7-2 and TRBJ1-6; the D is unclear. The CDR3 length is 15 residues. Germline V lookup: CDR1 SGHTA, CDR2 FQGNSA. Trimming removed 3 bases at V and 2 bases at J, with 8 bases between. The CDR3 nucleotides are TGTGCCAGCAGCTTTACCGGCACCTATAATTCACCCCTCCACTTT. This encodes CASSFTGTYNSPLHF.

This clonotype was picked up a small number of times. The V gene is TRBV28, the J gene TRBJ1-1, with D hard to call. V lost 3 bases and J 4 bases, leaving 12 bases between the germline ends. This CDR3 is 14 amino acids long. The V gene's germline CDR1 is MDHEN and CDR2 SYDVKM. The CDR3 coding sequence is TGTGCCAGCAGTTTTATGGGGAGTAGCACTGAAGCTTTCTTT. Its protein is CASSFMGSSTEAFF.

The table lists this clonotype with a few counts. The rearrangement links TRBV4-1 to TRBJ1-1, with TRBD1 as a possible D gene (5 bases). Germline lookup yields CDR1 MGHRA and CDR2 YSYEKL. The CDR3 extends over 15 amino acids. Trimming shortened V by 0 bases and J by 1 base, and 9 bases separated the two germline ends. The CDR3: CASSQDPGQNTEAFF. The CDR3 nucleotides are TGCGCCAGCAGCCAAGATCCCGGACAGAACACTGAAGCTTTCTTT.

This clonotype was seen at least ten times. The chain employs TRBV10-3 and TRBJ2-5; 7 bases are a match to TRBD1. Germline CDR1 ENHRY, CDR2 SYGVKD. Trimming removed 7 bases from V and 2 bases from J; junction bases left unmatched: 1. The CDR3 totals 12 residues. CDR3 nucleotides: TGTGCCATCAAGGGACAGCAAGAGACCCAGTACTTC. Its protein product is CAIKGQQETQYF.

The chain is built from TRBV11-2 and TRBJ2-7; D ambiguous. Germline V lookup: CDR1 SGHAT, CDR2 FQNNGV. V was pared by 4 bases and J by 3 bases, with 7 bases between. The CDR3 is 12 amino acids. CDR3 residues: CASSWSYYEQYF. The CDR3 coding sequence is TGTGCCAGCAGCTGGTCGTACTACGAGCAGTACTTC.

The V and J genes are TRBV27 and TRBJ2-7; D is possibly TRBD2 (6 bases). Trimming shortened V by 7 bases and J by 3 bases, and 13 bases separated the two germline ends. The CDR3 runs 13 residues. Germline CDR1 reads MNHEY; CDR2 reads SMNVEV (reference sequence). The CDR3 bases are TGTGCCAGCACGCGGGGTCCACTCTACGAGCAGTACTTC. It codes for CASTRGPLYEQYF.

V and J are TRBV7-6 and TRBJ2-3; D uncertain. From germline, CDR1 is SGHVS and CDR2 FNYEAQ. Trimming shortened V by 3 bases and J by 4 bases, and 11 bases separated the two germline ends. The CDR3 spans 14 residues. The CDR3 DNA follows: TGTGCCAGCAGCTTCCAATTGGCGGCAGATACGCAGTATTTT. Protein sequence: CASSFQLAADTQYF.

The chain employs TRBV4-1 and TRBJ2-2, with TRBD2 identical over 8 bases. There are 15 residues in the CDR3. From germline, CDR1 is MGHRA and CDR2 YSYEKL. With 6 bases clipped from V and 3 bases from J, the junction kept 6 bases outside the gene matches. This CDR3 reads CASRPGAGDTGELFF. The CDR3 nucleotides are TGCGCCAGCAGGCCGGGAGCGGGGGACACCGGGGAGCTGTTTTTT.